A selection of T cell receptor beta chains follows, all from one sample in a study of T cell responses to AZD1222 COVID-19 vaccine. The method was immunoSEQ multiplex PCR; TCRdb's version includes in-frame clones alone and lacks a portion of them. The data hold about 81,000 clones, with roughly 84% observed a single time. The sample consisted of peripheral blood, taken 28 days after the second AZD1222 dose. These receptors all come from an adult who received the AZD1222 COVID-19 vaccine. CDR3s include the opening cysteine and the closing phenylalanine or tryptophan. A D gene is named only where the DNA matches it firmly. A clone size is listed for some rows: how often the clone was seen (once, few, many), or a class if it is expanded.

.	.	TRBV6-5	TRBJ2-4	CASSYGQASKNIQYF	TGTGCCAGCAGTTACGGGCAGGCTAGCAAAAACATTCAGTACTTC
.	.	TRBV5-1	TRBJ2-7	CASSPEGTREQYF	TGCGCCAGCAGCCCCGAGGGGACAAGAGAGCAGTACTTC
.	few	TRBV6-5	TRBJ1-2	CASSVDGTNYGYTF	TGTGCCAGCAGCGTTGACGGGACTAACTATGGCTACACCTTC
.	.	TRBV6-5	TRBJ1-4	CASGTPSRELFF	TGTGCCAGCGGGACCCCCTCAAGGGAACTGTTTTTT
.	few	TRBV12-3/TRBV12-4	TRBJ2-5	CASSSGAQETQYF	TGTGCCAGCAGTTCGGGGGCCCAAGAGACCCAGTACTTC
.	.	TRBV5-1	TRBJ2-2	CASSLDWQANTGELFF	TGCGCCAGCAGCTTGGACTGGCAGGCGAACACCGGGGAGCTGTTTTTT
.	.	TRBV6-4	TRBJ1-1	CASRSLGANTEAFF	TGTGCCAGCAGATCATTAGGGGCGAACACTGAAGCTTTCTTT
.	.	TRBV6-1	TRBJ1-5	CASSEVRGRGNQPQHF	TGTGCCAGCAGTGAAGTGCGAGGCCGGGGGAATCAGCCCCAGCATTTT
TRBD2	.	TRBV23-1	TRBJ2-3	CASRPRASGADTQYF	TGCGCCAGCAGACCACGGGCTAGCGGGGCAGATACGCAGTATTTT
.	few	TRBV10-1	TRBJ1-5	CASSDGGSNQPQHF	TGCGCCAGCAGTGACGGAGGAAGCAATCAGCCCCAGCATTTT
.	.	TRBV3-1/TRBV3-2	TRBJ2-7	CASGHLAYEQYF	TGTGCCTCGGGGCACTTGGCCTACGAGCAGTACTTC
.	.	TRBV7-9	TRBJ2-1	CASSPRQMGEQFF	TGTGCCAGCAGCCCGCGACAGATGGGTGAGCAGTTCTTC
TRBD1	few	TRBV24-1	TRBJ1-4	CATSPSGTGPEKLFF	TGTGCCACCAGCCCCTCCGGGACAGGGCCTGAAAAACTGTTTTTT
.	.	TRBV19	TRBJ1-5	CASSIFDSGSSNQPQHF	TGTGCCAGTAGTATCTTCGACAGTGGATCTAGCAATCAGCCCCAGCATTTT
TRBD1	.	TRBV10-3	TRBJ1-1	CATSLGQASWQTFF	TGTGCCACGAGCCTCGGACAGGCCTCGTGGCAGACTTTCTTT
.	.	TRBV19	TRBJ2-2	CASRTVGRNTGELFF	TGTGCCAGTAGGACGGTCGGGAGGAACACCGGGGAGCTGTTTTTT
.	.	TRBV5-1	TRBJ2-7	CASSLVAGFTYEQYF	TGCGCCAGCAGCTTGGTGGCAGGGTTTACCTACGAGCAGTACTTC
TRBD1	once	TRBV7-9	TRBJ1-6	CASSPGQGFMGYNSPLHF	TGTGCCAGCAGCCCCGGACAGGGGTTTATGGGCTATAATTCACCCCTCCACTTT
.	.	TRBV28	TRBJ1-2	CASSPHTGGLDGYTF	TGTGCCAGCAGTCCCCACACCGGGGGGTTGGATGGCTACACCTTC
.	.	TRBV28	TRBJ1-5	CASSRDSGQPQHF	TGTGCCAGCAGTCGCGACTCGGGTCAGCCCCAGCATTTT
TRBD1	.	TRBV4-3	TRBJ2-3	CASSQEGQGEDTQYF	TGCGCCAGCAGCCAAGAGGGACAGGGTGAAGATACGCAGTATTTT
.	.	TRBV5-1	TRBJ2-3	CASSPFRTDTQYF	TGCGCCAGCAGCCCCTTCCGCACAGATACGCAGTATTTT
.	.	TRBV11-2	TRBJ2-3	CASSLVLLDTQYF	TGTGCCAGCAGCTTAGTTTTGCTAGATACGCAGTATTTT
TRBD1	.	TRBV6-5	TRBJ1-1	CASRTGGNTEAFF	TGTGCCAGCAGGACAGGGGGAAATACTGAAGCTTTCTTT
.	.	TRBV15	TRBJ2-3	CATSRDRGQDTQYF	TGTGCCACCAGCAGAGACAGGGGACAAGATACGCAGTATTTT
TRBD2	.	TRBV5-1	TRBJ2-7	CASSLVASGGSYEQYF	TGCGCCAGCAGCTTGGTTGCTAGCGGGGGCTCCTACGAGCAGTACTTC
TRBD1	.	TRBV6-5	TRBJ1-2	CASSSGQFVSYGYTF	TGTGCCAGCAGTTCGGGACAGTTTGTGAGCTATGGCTACACCTTC
TRBD1	.	TRBV7-2	TRBJ2-7	CASSLRDRRRENSYEQYF	TGTGCCAGCAGCCTCCGGGACAGAAGACGAGAAAACTCCTACGAGCAGTACTTC
.	.	TRBV3-1/TRBV3-2	TRBJ2-1	CASSQGLSPTFF	TGTGCCAGCAGCCAAGGGCTGAGTCCCACGTTCTTC